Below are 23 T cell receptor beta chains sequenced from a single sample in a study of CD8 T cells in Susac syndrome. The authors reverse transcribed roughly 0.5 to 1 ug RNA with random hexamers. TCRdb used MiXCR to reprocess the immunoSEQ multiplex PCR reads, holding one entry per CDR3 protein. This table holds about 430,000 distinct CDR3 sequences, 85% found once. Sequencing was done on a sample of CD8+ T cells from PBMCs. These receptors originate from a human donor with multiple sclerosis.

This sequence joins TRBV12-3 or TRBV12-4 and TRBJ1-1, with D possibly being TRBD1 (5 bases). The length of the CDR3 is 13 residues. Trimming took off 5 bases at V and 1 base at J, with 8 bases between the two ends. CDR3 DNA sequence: TGTGCCAGCAGTCGACAGAAGAACACTGAAGCTTTCTTT. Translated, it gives CASSRQKNTEAFF.

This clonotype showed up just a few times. Here the CDR3 DNA reads TGTGCCAGCAGTTACGGGTCAGCTCAAGAGACCCAGTACTTC. It is translated as CASSYGSAQETQYF. The chain employs TRBV6-5 and TRBJ2-5, with D unclear. Trimming took 2 bases from V and 2 from J, leaving 9 bases between them. This CDR3 spans 14 amino acids. The V gene's germline CDR1 is MNHEY and CDR2 SVGAGI.

CDR3 residues: CASSVGVSGQETQYF. CDR3 sequence (DNA): TGTGCCAGCAGCGTAGGGGTTTCGGGGCAAGAGACCCAGTACTTC. The chain carries TRBV7-9 and TRBJ2-5; either TRBD1 or TRBD2 may fit D (5 bases each). The V gene lost 5 bases and the J gene lost 2 bases, with 15 bases spanning the gap. CDR3 length: 15 residues. Germline CDR1 and CDR2: SEHNR and FQNEAQ (reference sequence).

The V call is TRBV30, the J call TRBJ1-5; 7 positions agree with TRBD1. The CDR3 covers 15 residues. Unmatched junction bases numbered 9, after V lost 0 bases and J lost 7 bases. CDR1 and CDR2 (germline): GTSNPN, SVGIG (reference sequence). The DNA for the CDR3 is TGTGCCTGGAGTGTAGCAGGGGGGGTCAACCAGCCCCAGCATTTT. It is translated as CAWSVAGGVNQPQHF.

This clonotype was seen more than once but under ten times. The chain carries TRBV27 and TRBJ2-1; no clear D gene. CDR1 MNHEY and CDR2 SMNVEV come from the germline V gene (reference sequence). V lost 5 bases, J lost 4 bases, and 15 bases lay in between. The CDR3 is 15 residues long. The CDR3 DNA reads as TGTGCCAGCAGTGCCCCGGGCTCTGGGTACAATGAGCAGTTCTTC. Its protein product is CASSAPGSGYNEQFF.

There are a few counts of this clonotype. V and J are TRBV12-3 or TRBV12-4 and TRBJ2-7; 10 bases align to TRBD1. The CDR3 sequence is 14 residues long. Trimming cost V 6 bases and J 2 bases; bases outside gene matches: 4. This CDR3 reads CASSPDRGTYEQYF. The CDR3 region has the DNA TGTGCCAGCAGCCCGGACAGGGGGACCTACGAGCAGTACTTC.

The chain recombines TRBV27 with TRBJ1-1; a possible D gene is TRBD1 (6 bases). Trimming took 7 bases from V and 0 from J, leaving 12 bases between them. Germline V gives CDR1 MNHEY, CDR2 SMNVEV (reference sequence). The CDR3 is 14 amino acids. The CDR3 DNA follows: TGTGCCAGCAAACCGGGGGGGCTGAACACTGAAGCTTTCTTT. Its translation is CASKPGGLNTEAFF.

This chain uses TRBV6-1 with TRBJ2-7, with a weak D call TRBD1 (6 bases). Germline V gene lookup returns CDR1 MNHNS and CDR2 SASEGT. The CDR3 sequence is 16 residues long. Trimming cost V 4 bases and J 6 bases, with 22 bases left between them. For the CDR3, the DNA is TGTGCCAGCAGTGGAGTAGGGGGAGAATCGGCGGGCGAGCAGTACTTC. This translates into CASSGVGGESAGEQYF.

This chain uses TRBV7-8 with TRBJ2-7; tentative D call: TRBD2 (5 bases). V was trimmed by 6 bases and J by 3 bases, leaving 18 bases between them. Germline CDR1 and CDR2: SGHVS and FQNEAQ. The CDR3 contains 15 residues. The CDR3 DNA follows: TGTGCCAGCAGTCCAACTGGCAGGACTTACTACGAGCAGTACTTC. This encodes CASSPTGRTYYEQYF.

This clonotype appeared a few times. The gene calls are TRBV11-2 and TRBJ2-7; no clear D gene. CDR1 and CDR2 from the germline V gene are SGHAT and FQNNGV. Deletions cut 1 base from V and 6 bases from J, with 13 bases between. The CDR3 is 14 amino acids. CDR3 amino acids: CASSLVHMGSEQYF. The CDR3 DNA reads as TGTGCCAGCAGCTTAGTTCATATGGGTAGCGAGCAGTACTTC. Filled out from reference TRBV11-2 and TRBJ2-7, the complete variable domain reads EAGVAQSPRYKIIEKRQSVAFWCNPISGHATLYWYQQILGQGPKLLIQFQNNGVVDDSQLPKDRFSAERLKGVDSTLKIQPAKLEDSAVYLCASSLVHMGSEQYFGPGTRLTVT.

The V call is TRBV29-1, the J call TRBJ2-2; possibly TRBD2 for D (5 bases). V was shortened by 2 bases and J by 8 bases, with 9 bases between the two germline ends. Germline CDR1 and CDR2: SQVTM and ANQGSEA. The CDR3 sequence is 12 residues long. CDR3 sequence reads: CSVETGNGELFF. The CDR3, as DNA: TGCAGCGTTGAAACCGGGAATGGGGAGCTGTTTTTT.

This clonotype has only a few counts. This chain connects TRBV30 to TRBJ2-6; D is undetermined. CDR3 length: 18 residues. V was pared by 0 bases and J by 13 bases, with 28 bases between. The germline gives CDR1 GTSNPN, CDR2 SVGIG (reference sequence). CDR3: CAWSVVVGWAERSRVLTF. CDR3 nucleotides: TGTGCCTGGAGTGTAGTTGTCGGGTGGGCAGAACGCTCTCGGGTCCTGACTTTC.

CDR3 loop: CASTTGQGTDTQYF. Here the CDR3 DNA reads TGTGCCAGCACTACGGGACAGGGCACAGATACGCAGTATTTT. The rearrangement links TRBV28 to TRBJ2-3; 8 bases line up with TRBD1. The V gene's germline CDR1 is MDHEN and CDR2 SYDVKM. The CDR3 consists of 14 residues. V was pared by 7 bases and J by 1 base, with 4 bases of the junction left unmatched. Based on the CDR3 plus reference TRBV28 and TRBJ2-3, the full variable domain is DVKVTQSSRYLVKRTGEKVFLECVQDMDHENMFWYRQDPGLGLRLIYFSYDVKMKEKGDIPEGYSVSREKKERFSLILESASTNQTSMYLCASTTGQGTDTQYFGPGTRLTVL.

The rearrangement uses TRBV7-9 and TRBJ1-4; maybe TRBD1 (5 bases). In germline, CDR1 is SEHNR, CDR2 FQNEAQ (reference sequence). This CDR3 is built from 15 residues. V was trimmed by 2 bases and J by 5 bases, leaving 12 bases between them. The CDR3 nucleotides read TGTGCCAGCAGCTTATCCGGGACTAAGAATGAAAAACTGTTTTTT. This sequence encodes CASSLSGTKNEKLFF.

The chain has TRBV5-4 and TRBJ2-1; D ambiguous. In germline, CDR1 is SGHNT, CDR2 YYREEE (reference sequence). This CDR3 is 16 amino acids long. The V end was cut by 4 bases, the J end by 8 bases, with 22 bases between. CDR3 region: CASSTGRLLGGDEQFF. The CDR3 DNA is TGTGCCAGCAGCACCGGACGGCTGTTGGGCGGCGATGAGCAGTTCTTC.

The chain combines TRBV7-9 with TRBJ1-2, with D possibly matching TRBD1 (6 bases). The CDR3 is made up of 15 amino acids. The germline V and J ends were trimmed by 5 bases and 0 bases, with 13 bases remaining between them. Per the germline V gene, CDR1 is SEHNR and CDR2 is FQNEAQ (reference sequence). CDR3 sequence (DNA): TGTGCCAGCAGCCCTCGGACAGAAGCTAACTATGGCTACACCTTC. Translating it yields CASSPRTEANYGYTF.

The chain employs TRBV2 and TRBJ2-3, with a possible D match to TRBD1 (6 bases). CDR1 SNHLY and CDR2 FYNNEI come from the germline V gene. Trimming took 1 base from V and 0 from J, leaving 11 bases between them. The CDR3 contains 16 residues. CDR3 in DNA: TGTGCCAGCAGTGAAGACAGGGTTGCTAGCACAGATACGCAGTATTTT. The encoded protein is CASSEDRVASTDTQYF.

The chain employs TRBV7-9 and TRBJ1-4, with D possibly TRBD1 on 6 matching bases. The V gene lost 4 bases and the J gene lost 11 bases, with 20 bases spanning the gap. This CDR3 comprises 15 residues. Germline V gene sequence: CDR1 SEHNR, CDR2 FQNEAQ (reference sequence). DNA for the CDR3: TGTGCCAGCAGCTCGGGGGGGAACAGGGCGGAGAAACTGTTTTTT. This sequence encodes CASSSGGNRAEKLFF.

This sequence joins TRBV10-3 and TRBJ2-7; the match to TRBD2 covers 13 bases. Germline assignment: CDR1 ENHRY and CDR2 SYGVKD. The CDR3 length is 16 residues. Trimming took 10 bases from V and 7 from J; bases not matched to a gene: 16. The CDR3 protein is CATVNHPRLAGGEQYF. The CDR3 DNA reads TGTGCCACCGTAAACCATCCCCGACTAGCGGGAGGTGAGCAGTACTTC.

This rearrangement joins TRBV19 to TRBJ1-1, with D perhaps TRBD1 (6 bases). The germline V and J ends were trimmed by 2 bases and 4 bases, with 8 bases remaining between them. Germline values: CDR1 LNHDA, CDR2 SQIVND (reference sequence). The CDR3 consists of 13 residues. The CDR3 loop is CASSINRVTEAFF. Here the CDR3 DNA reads TGTGCCAGTAGTATAAACAGGGTCACTGAAGCTTTCTTT.

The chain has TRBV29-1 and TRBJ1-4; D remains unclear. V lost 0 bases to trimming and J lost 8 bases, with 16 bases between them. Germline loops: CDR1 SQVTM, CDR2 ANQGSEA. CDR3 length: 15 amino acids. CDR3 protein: CSVEDPAETPEKLFF. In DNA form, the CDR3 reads TGCAGCGTTGAAGATCCTGCAGAAACCCCCGAAAAACTGTTTTTT.

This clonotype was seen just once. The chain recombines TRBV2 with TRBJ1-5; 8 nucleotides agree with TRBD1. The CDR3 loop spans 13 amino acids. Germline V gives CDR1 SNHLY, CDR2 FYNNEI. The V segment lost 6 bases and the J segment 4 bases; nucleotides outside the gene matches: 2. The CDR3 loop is CASRDRANQPQHF. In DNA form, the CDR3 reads TGTGCCAGCAGGGACAGGGCTAATCAGCCCCAGCATTTT.

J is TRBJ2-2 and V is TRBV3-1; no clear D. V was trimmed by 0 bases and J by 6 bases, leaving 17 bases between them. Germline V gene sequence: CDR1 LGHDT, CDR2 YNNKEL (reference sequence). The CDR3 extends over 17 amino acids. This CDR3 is CASSQDPTPTSSGELFF. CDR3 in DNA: TGTGCCAGCAGCCAAGACCCTACCCCTACATCATCCGGGGAGCTGTTTTTT.